Listed below are T cell receptor beta chains from one sample, sequenced in a study of shared clonotypes between healthy human individuals. TCRdb keeps only in-frame clones here, not all; method: immunoSEQ multiplex PCR. The data contain 950,000 to 1,100,000 clones, more than 75% of them seen just once; the ten biggest clones take up roughly 0.61%. Sequenced sample: memory CD4+ T cells from PBMCs. These receptors all stem from a man aged 18 to 29 in good health. Some clones in this sample may be carry-over from other donors' samples. Both conserved end residues are part of each CDR3. A D gene is named only where the DNA matches it firmly. Size values are once, few and many counts, or a class for expanded clones, and some rows have none.

size	V	J	D	CDR3	DNA
once	TRBV4-2	TRBJ1-3	.	CASSQTSRRAGNTIYF	TGTGCCAGCAGCCAGACCTCCAGACGGGCTGGAAACACCATATATTTT
.	TRBV27	TRBJ1-2	.	CASSLSGRSNGYGYTF	TGTGCCAGCAGTTTATCCGGGCGGTCGAATGGCTATGGCTACACCTTC
.	TRBV28	TRBJ1-1	.	CASNNFYGEGNTEAFF	TGTGCCAGCAACAACTTCTATGGGGAAGGGAACACTGAAGCTTTCTTT
.	TRBV6-6	TRBJ2-7	.	CASSSPTEVGQYF	TGTGCCAGCAGTTCCCCTACGGAGGTCGGGCAGTACTTC
.	TRBV5-1	TRBJ1-1	.	CASSLTGGGTEAFF	TGCGCCAGCAGCCTAACGGGGGGAGGAACTGAAGCTTTCTTT
.	TRBV15	TRBJ1-1	.	CATSSSTGSRAFF	TGTGCCACCAGCAGTTCCACAGGGTCGCGAGCTTTCTTT
.	TRBV7-8	TRBJ2-1	.	CASSLEVDEQFF	TGTGCCAGCAGCTTGGAGGTGGATGAGCAGTTCTTC
.	TRBV6-5	TRBJ2-7	.	CASSYSATLSSYEQYF	TGTGCCAGCAGTTACTCGGCCACCTTGAGCTCCTACGAGCAGTACTTC
.	TRBV29-1	TRBJ1-1	.	CSVALQDMNTEAFF	TGCAGCGTTGCCTTACAGGATATGAACACTGAAGCTTTCTTT
.	TRBV5-4	TRBJ1-1	.	CASSLGGIMNTEAFF	TGTGCCAGCAGCTTGGGCGGCATAATGAACACTGAAGCTTTCTTT
.	TRBV5-1	TRBJ2-3	.	CASSPRGLREDTQYF	TGCGCCAGCAGCCCCCGGGGTTTGAGGGAAGATACGCAGTATTTT
.	TRBV10-3	TRBJ1-1	.	CAIKDSPSGTEAFF	TGTGCCATAAAGGACTCCCCCAGTGGAACTGAAGCTTTCTTT
.	TRBV7-2	TRBJ1-3	.	CASSLGRQSLGNTIYF	TGTGCCAGCAGCTTAGGCCGACAGAGTCTGGGAAACACCATATATTTT
.	TRBV28	TRBJ1-1	TRBD1	CASSATYNRGRNTEAFF	TGTGCCAGCAGTGCCACGTACAACAGGGGGCGGAACACTGAAGCTTTCTTT
.	TRBV5-1	TRBJ1-5	.	CASSPGSDSNQPQHF	TGCGCCAGCAGCCCGGGGAGTGATAGCAATCAGCCCCAGCATTTC
.	TRBV5-4	TRBJ2-2	.	CASSLGQSRNTGELFF	TGTGCCAGCAGCTTGGGACAGTCAAGGAACACCGGGGAGCTGTTTTTT
.	TRBV7-2	TRBJ1-3	.	CASSLDISGNTIYF	TGTGCCAGCAGCTTAGACATCTCTGGAAACACCATATATTTT
.	TRBV18	TRBJ1-2	.	CASSPIDNYGYTF	TGTGCCAGCTCACCGATTGATAACTATGGCTACACCTTC
once	TRBV7-2	TRBJ2-3	.	CASSPLGPSTDTQYF	TGTGCCAGCAGTCCCCTCGGGCCCAGCACAGATACGCAGTATTTT
.	TRBV5-4	TRBJ1-1	.	CASSLGLSNTEAFF	TGTGCCAGCAGCTTAGGACTTTCGAACACTGAAGCTTTCTTT
few	TRBV7-9	TRBJ1-1	.	CASSANGGGAFF	TGTGCCAGCAGCGCTAACGGAGGGGGAGCTTTCTTT
.	TRBV28	TRBJ1-5	TRBD1	CASRSQGQRPNQPQHF	TGTGCCAGCAGGTCACAGGGGCAGAGGCCGAATCAGCCCCAGCATTTT
.	TRBV11-3	TRBJ1-6	.	CASRLGRSNSPLHF	TGTGCCAGCAGGTTGGGACGGTCGAATTCACCCCTCCACTTT
.	TRBV19	TRBJ2-7	TRBD1	CASSTGTGGYEQYF	TGTGCCAGTAGTACCGGGACAGGAGGGTACGAGCAGTACTTC
.	TRBV28	TRBJ2-1	.	CASSRIGRGTYNEQFF	TGTGCCAGCAGCCGGATCGGCAGGGGTACCTACAATGAGCAGTTCTTC
.	TRBV29-1	TRBJ1-3	TRBD1	CSAPDRSGNTIYF	TGCAGCGCCCCGGACAGGTCTGGAAACACCATATATTTT
.	TRBV25-1	TRBJ1-4	.	CASEDGINEKLFF	TGTGCCAGCGAGGACGGAATTAATGAAAAACTGTTTTTT
few	TRBV4-1	TRBJ2-3	TRBD2	CASRISGTSGNTDTQYF	TGCGCCAGCAGAATATCCGGGACTAGCGGGAACACAGATACGCAGTATTTT
.	TRBV29-1	TRBJ1-1	.	CSVRGTQRPEAFF	TGCAGCGTTCGAGGGACCCAGCGACCTGAAGCTTTCTTT
.	TRBV18	TRBJ2-7	.	CASSPSRLPLSYEQYF	TGTGCCAGCTCACCATCAAGGCTGCCCTTGTCCTACGAGCAGTACTTC
.	TRBV7-9	TRBJ2-7	TRBD1	CASSRDRGYEQYF	TGTGCCAGCAGCCGAGACAGGGGATACGAGCAGTACTTC
.	TRBV19	TRBJ2-3	.	CASSIVGITDTQYF	TGTGCCAGTAGTATAGTAGGGATCACAGATACGCAGTATTTT
.	TRBV28	TRBJ2-2	.	CASSYSLSNTGELFF	TGTGCCAGCAGTTACAGCCTGTCCAACACCGGGGAGCTGTTTTTT
.	TRBV28	TRBJ2-7	TRBD1	CASSFLLGQGAGEQYF	TGTGCCAGCAGTTTTCTCCTTGGACAGGGGGCGGGCGAGCAGTACTTC
once	TRBV9	TRBJ2-3	.	CASSVGVGGTDTQYF	TGTGCTAGCAGCGTAGGCGTTGGAGGCACAGATACGCAGTATTTT
.	TRBV7-2	TRBJ2-3	.	CASSFPGADTQYF	TGTGCCAGCAGCTTCCCGGGAGCGGATACGCAGTATTTT
few	TRBV27	TRBJ2-1	.	CASSSPDLGHGEQFF	TGTGCCAGCAGTTCCCCGGACTTGGGCCATGGTGAGCAGTTCTTC
.	TRBV5-1	TRBJ1-4	TRBD1	CASSGGQGHEKLFF	TGCGCCAGCAGCGGGGGACAGGGGCACGAAAAACTGTTTTTT
.	TRBV7-3	TRBJ2-1	TRBD1	CASSFGTGASNEQFF	TGTGCCAGCAGCTTCGGGACAGGGGCTTCGAATGAGCAGTTCTTC
.	TRBV29-1	TRBJ1-2	.	CSVVGGANYGYTF	TGCAGCGTTGTGGGGGGGGCTAACTATGGCTACACCTTC
.	TRBV4-3	TRBJ2-7	TRBD2	CASSSQRTSGRGKYEQYF	TGCGCCAGCAGCTCGCAGAGGACTAGCGGGAGAGGAAAGTACGAGCAGTACTTC
.	TRBV28	TRBJ2-7	TRBD2	CASSPLVAGGYEQYF	TGTGCCAGCAGCCCGTTGGTAGCGGGAGGCTACGAGCAGTACTTC
once	TRBV19	TRBJ2-7	.	CASSMEWSKQYF	TGTGCCAGTAGTATGGAGTGGTCCAAGCAGTACTTC
.	TRBV30	TRBJ1-1	.	CAWSVRQTTEAFF	TGTGCCTGGAGTGTACGTCAGACCACTGAAGCTTTCTTT
.	TRBV30	TRBJ1-2	.	CAWLSENYGYTF	TGTGCCTGGCTGTCAGAGAACTATGGCTACACCTTC
few	TRBV12-5	TRBJ2-5	TRBD2	CASGLTTSRQETQYF	TGTGCTAGTGGTTTGACGACTAGCCGACAAGAGACCCAGTACTTC
.	TRBV6-5	TRBJ2-7	.	CASSYNRGFGVYEQYF	TGTGCCAGCAGTTACAATAGGGGGTTCGGCGTCTACGAGCAGTACTTC
.	TRBV5-1	TRBJ2-3	.	CASRFAGYTDTQYF	TGCGCCAGCAGGTTCGCAGGGTACACAGATACGCAGTATTTT